This T cell receptor beta chain was sequenced for a study of blood T cell repertoires in COVID-19. Study context: COVID-19 samples, acute and convalescent, were from the United States, Italy and Spain. Sources were T cells, B-cell-depleted T cells, or PBMCs; the material itself was cDNA or gDNA.

Per the original methods: From reference gene primer amplification, estimates of nucleated cell counts were derived. The data were produced by immunoSEQ multiplex PCR, yet TCRdb's version contains in-frame clones alone and is incomplete. V and J calls and clone size are as listed in that table; D and trimming were resolved from the DNA. This sample has roughly 250,000 clones; roughly three quarters occur once, and the top ten carry about 4%. This clonotype was obtained from a woman between 40 and 55 years old with active or convalescent COVID-19. Sequenced sample: peripheral blood.

The CDR3 reads CASSRTLTSSYNSPLHF. DNA of the CDR3: TGTGCCAGCAGCCGGACCCTTACTAGCTCCTATAATTCACCCCTCCACTTT. The rearrangement links TRBV27 to TRBJ1-6; no clear D gene. The V gene's germline CDR1 is MNHEY and CDR2 SMNVEV (reference sequence). V shed 6 bases and J shed 0 bases, with 15 bases lying between them. The CDR3 length is 17 residues.